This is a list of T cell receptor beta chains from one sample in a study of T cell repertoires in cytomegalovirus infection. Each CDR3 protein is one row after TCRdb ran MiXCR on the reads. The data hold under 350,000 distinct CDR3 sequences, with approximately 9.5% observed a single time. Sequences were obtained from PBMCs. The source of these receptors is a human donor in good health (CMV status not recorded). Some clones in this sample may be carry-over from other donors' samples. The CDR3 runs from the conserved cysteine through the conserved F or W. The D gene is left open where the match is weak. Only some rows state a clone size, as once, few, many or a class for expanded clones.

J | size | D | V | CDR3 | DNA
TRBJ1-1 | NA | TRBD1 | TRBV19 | CASSAGGFAEAFF | TGTGCCAGTAGTGCAGGGGGCTTCGCTGAAGCTTTCTTT
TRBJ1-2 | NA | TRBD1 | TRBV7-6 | CASSWRGDRGGGYTF | TGTGCCAGCAGCTGGAGGGGGGACAGGGGAGGCGGCTACACCTTC
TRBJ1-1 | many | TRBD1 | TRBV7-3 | CASSKGQGKGMNTEAFF | TGTGCCAGCAGCAAAGGACAGGGGAAGGGTATGAACACTGAAGCTTTCTTT
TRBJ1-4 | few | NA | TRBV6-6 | CASTIRGVDEKLFF | TGTGCCAGCACCATAAGGGGGGTAGACGAAAAACTGTTTTTT
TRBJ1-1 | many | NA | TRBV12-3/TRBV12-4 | CASSPTGGENTEAFF | TGTGCCAGCAGTCCAACGGGGGGGGAGAACACTGAAGCTTTCTTT
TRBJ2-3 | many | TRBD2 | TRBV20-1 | CSARDPRGASTDTQYF | TGCAGTGCTAGAGATCCGCGGGGGGCTAGCACAGATACGCAGTATTTT
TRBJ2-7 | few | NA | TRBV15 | CATSRGDRDYEQYF | TGTGCCACCAGCAGAGGAGACAGAGACTACGAGCAGTACTTC
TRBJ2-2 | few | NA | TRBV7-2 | CASSLGGRAGELFF | TGTGCCAGCAGCTTAGGGGGGCGAGCCGGGGAGCTGTTTTTT
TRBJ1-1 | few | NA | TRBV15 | CATKYREGTEAFF | TGTGCCACCAAGTACAGGGAGGGCACTGAAGCTTTCTTT
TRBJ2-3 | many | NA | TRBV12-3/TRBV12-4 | CASSFPPRAEDTQYF | TGTGCCAGCAGTTTTCCACCGAGGGCCGAAGATACGCAGTATTTT
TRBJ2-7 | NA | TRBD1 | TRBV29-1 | CSVEVRRGSSYEQYF | TGCAGCGTTGAAGTGCGCAGGGGGAGCTCCTACGAGCAGTACTTC
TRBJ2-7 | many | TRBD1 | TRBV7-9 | CASSLRGGQGISYEQYF | TGTGCCAGCAGCTTACGCGGGGGACAGGGGATCTCCTACGAGCAGTACTTC
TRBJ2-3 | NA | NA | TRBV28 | CASSLAQTSTDTQYF | TGTGCCAGCAGTTTGGCCCAAACTAGCACAGATACGCAGTATTTT
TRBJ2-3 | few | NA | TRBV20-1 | CSAAPGPTQYF | TGCAGTGCTGCCCCCGGTCCCACGCAGTATTTT
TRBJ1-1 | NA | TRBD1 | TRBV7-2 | CASSLRLDRAETEAFF | TGTGCCAGCAGCTTAAGACTCGACAGGGCGGAAACTGAAGCTTTCTTT
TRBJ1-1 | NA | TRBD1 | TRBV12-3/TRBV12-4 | CASQDRQNTEAFF | TGTGCCAGCCAGGACAGGCAAAACACTGAAGCTTTCTTT
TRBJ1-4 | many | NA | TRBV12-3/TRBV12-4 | CASSPLVENEKLFF | TGTGCCAGCAGTCCCCTGGTCGAGAATGAAAAACTGTTTTTT
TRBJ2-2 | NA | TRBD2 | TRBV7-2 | CASRPFGGGAGELFF | TGTGCCAGCAGGCCTTTTGGCGGGGGGGCCGGGGAGCTGTTTTTT
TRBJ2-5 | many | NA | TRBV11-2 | CASSLDFGGRETQYF | TGTGCCAGCAGCTTAGACTTTGGAGGCCGGGAGACCCAGTACTTC
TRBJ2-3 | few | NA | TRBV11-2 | CASSLTRGGNTQYF | TGTGCCAGCAGCTTGACGAGGGGGGGTAATACGCAGTATTTT
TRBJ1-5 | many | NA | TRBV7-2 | CASSFDLGLNQPQHF | TGTGCCAGCAGCTTCGATCTGGGGTTAAATCAGCCCCAGCATTTT
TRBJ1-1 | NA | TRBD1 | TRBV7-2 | CASSAYRGRNTEAFF | TGTGCCAGCAGCGCCTACAGGGGGCGCAACACTGAAGCTTTCTTT
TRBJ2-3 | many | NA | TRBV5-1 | CASAGSGTDTQYF | TGCGCCAGCGCAGGGTCTGGCACAGATACGCAGTATTTT
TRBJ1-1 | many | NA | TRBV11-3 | CASSLDDNTEAFF | TGTGCCAGCAGCTTAGACGATAACACTGAAGCTTTCTTT
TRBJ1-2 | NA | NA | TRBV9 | CASSVDGDYGYTF | TGTGCCAGCAGCGTAGATGGGGACTATGGCTACACCTTC
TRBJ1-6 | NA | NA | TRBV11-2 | CASSPQSSYNSPLHF | TGTGCCAGCAGCCCACAGAGCTCCTATAATTCACCCCTCCACTTT
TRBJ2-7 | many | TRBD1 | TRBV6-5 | CASSYVPGQGYEQYF | TGTGCCAGCAGTTACGTCCCGGGACAGGGCTACGAGCAGTACTTC
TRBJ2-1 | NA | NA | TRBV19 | CASRPPESRGSYNEQFF | TGTGCCAGTAGACCCCCGGAGAGCAGGGGATCCTACAATGAGCAGTTCTTC
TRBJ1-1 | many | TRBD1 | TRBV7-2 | CASSTLTGKTEAFF | TGTGCCAGCAGCACCCTGACAGGGAAGACTGAAGCTTTCTTT
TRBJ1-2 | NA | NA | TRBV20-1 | CSARDYSKDGYTF | TGCAGTGCTAGAGATTACTCTAAAGATGGCTACACCTTC
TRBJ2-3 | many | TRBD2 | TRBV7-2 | CASSSTGGLVSDTQYF | TGTGCCAGCAGCTCCACCGGGGGACTAGTTTCAGATACGCAGTATTTT
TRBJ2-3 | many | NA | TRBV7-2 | CASSSVGAVSTDTQYF | TGTGCCAGCAGCTCCGTTGGAGCGGTGAGCACAGATACGCAGTATTTT
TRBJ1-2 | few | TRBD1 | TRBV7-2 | CASSPQGGYGYTF | TGTGCCAGCAGCCCCCAGGGGGGGTATGGCTACACCTTC
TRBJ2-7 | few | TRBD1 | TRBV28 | CASSLSGGLIMNEQYF | TGTGCCAGCAGTTTATCAGGGGGCCTGATAATGAACGAGCAGTACTTC
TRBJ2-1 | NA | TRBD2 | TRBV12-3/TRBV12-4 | CASQLAASSYNEQFF | TGTGCCAGCCAACTAGCGGCCAGCTCCTACAATGAGCAGTTCTTC
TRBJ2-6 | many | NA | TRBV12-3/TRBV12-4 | CASSPGPSGANVLTF | TGTGCCAGCAGTCCAGGACCCTCTGGGGCCAACGTCCTGACTTTC
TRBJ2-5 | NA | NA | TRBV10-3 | CAISEPPGLGKQETQYF | TGTGCCATCAGTGAGCCACCGGGACTTGGAAAACAAGAGACCCAGTACTTC
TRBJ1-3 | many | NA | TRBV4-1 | CASARRLESSGNTIYF | TGTGCCAGCGCCCGTCGGCTGGAAAGCTCTGGAAACACCATATATTTT
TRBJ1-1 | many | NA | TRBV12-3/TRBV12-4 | CATRQGGTEAFF | TGTGCCACTCGTCAGGGTGGGACTGAAGCTTTCTTT
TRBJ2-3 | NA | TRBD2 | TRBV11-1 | CASSHGLAIRTDTQYF | TGTGCCAGCAGCCATGGACTAGCGATACGCACAGATACGCAGTATTTT
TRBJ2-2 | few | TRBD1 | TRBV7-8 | CASSRADRAVPGELFF | TGTGCCAGCAGCCGAGCGGACAGGGCGGTCCCCGGGGAGCTGTTTTTT
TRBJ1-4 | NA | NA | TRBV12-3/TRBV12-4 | CASRPGNTNEKLFF | TGTGCCAGCAGACCAGGGAACACTAATGAAAAACTGTTTTTT
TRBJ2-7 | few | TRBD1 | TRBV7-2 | CASSLAQGEPYEQYF | TGTGCCAGCAGCTTAGCGCAGGGGGAGCCCTACGAGCAGTACTTC
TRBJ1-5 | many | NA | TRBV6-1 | CASRLSGVSNQPQHF | TGTGCCAGTAGATTGTCGGGGGTTAGCAATCAGCCCCAGCATTTT
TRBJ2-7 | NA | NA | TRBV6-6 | CASSYSAGTTYEQYF | TGTGCCAGCAGTTACTCGGCCGGGACCACCTACGAGCAGTACTTC
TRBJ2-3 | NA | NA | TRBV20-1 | CSAPYPDTQYF | TGCAGTGCTCCGTATCCAGATACGCAGTATTTT
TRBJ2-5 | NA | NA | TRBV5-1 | CASSSGLRPIQETQYF | TGCGCCAGCAGCTCTGGATTACGCCCTATCCAAGAGACCCAGTACTTC
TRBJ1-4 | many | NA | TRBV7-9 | CASSLWVRLSDEKLFF | TGTGCCAGCAGCTTATGGGTCCGATTGTCGGATGAAAAACTGTTTTTT
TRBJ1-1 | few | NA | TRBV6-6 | CASSPAGGAEAFF | TGTGCCAGCAGCCCCGCGGGGGGGGCTGAAGCTTTCTTT
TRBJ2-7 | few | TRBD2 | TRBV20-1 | CSASGLAGGSTSYEQYF | TGCAGTGCTAGTGGGCTAGCGGGAGGATCTACGTCCTACGAGCAGTACTTC